This T cell receptor (beta chain) derives from a study of shared clonotypes between healthy human individuals. This clone was counted only a few times. The antigen is unknown. The V gene lost 0 bases and the J gene lost 4 bases, with 10 bases spanning the gap. Germline CDR1 reads SGHAT; CDR2 reads FQNNGV. The CDR3 contains 14 residues. Points from the study as a whole: Lower generation probabilities were found for non-shared clonotypes than for those shared by all four donors.

The assay ran at deep level. TCRdb keeps only in-frame clones here, not all; method: immunoSEQ multiplex PCR. The sample lists some 240,000 clones; 50% to 75% were seen once. The receptor's source is a man aged 25-40 years in good health. The J gene is TRBJ2-7, the V gene TRBV11-2, with TRBD1 as a possible D gene (6 bases). Sequenced: memory CD4+ T cells sorted from blood. Subset indicated: CD45RA-negative fraction. CDR3 coding DNA: TGTGCCAGCAGCTTAGAGCATCAGGGGTACGAGCAGTACTTC. This translates into CASSLEHQGYEQYF.